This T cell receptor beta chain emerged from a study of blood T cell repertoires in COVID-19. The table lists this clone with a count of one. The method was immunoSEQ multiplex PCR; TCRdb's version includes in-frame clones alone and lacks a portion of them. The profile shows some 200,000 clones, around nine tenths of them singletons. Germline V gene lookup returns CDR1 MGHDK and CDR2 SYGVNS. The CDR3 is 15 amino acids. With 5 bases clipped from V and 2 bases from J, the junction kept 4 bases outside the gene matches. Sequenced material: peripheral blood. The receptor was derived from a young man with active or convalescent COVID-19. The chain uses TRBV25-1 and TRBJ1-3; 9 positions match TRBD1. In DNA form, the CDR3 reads TGTGCCAGCAGTACTACAGGGGGCGCTGGAAACACCATATATTTT. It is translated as CASSTTGGAGNTIYF.